The next 6 T cell receptor beta chains were all read from a single sample in a study of human T cells and chemical hapten exposure. TCRdb called the RACE reads again in MiXCR, with one record for every CDR3 protein. The sample contains 350,000 to 400,000 distinct CDR3 sequences, approximately 5.1% of which appear only once. The time point: pre-sensitization, week 0. The treatment here: therapeutic diphenylcyclopropenone sensitization with weekly scalp DPC. Source: whole blood, taken in connection with sensitization to the hapten diphenylcyclopropenone (DPC). The receptors originated from a woman in her fifties or sixties with alopecia areata. Some clones in this sample may be carry-over from other donors' samples.

The V gene is TRBV30, the J gene TRBJ2-1; perhaps D is TRBD1 or TRBD2 (5 bases each). The CDR3 is 15 residues long. Germline V gives CDR1 GTSNPN, CDR2 SVGIG (reference sequence). V lost 0 bases to trimming and J lost 9 bases, with 18 bases between them. The CDR3 sequence is CAWSVGASPVGEQFF. CDR3 nucleotides: TGTGCCTGGAGTGTAGGGGCTAGCCCGGTGGGTGAGCAGTTCTTC.

This clonotype was recorded many times. The chain combines TRBV4-1 with TRBJ1-4; TRBD1 matches 8 bases. CDR3 length: 15 residues. Trimming removed 3 bases from V and 5 bases from J; junction bases left unmatched: 5. Germline CDR1 is MGHRA and CDR2 is YSYEKL. The CDR3 loop reads CASSQVYRGNEKLFF. The CDR3 bases are TGCGCCAGCAGCCAGGTTTACAGGGGGAATGAAAAACTGTTTTTT.

This clonotype was counted at least ten times. The genes are TRBV12-3 or TRBV12-4 and TRBJ1-4, with D maybe TRBD1 (5 bases). V shed 5 bases and J shed 4 bases, with 11 bases lying between them. CDR3 size: 14 residues. The CDR3 loop is CASSRDGSNEKLFF. The CDR3 bases are TGTGCCAGCAGTCGGGACGGTAGTAATGAAAAACTGTTTTTT.

With respect to this clonotype: One junction end disagrees with the germline gene, perhaps due to a read error. This chain uses TRBV29-1 with TRBJ2-2, with D maybe TRBD1 (8 bases). Germline lookup yields CDR1 SQVTM and CDR2 ANQGSEA. CDR3 length: 16 residues. CDR3 sequence: CGVGQGATGGTGELFF. The DNA for the CDR3 is TGCGGCGTTGGCCAGGGGGCGACGGGGGGCACCGGGGAGCTGTTTTTT.

Concerning this clonotype itself: A junction end diverges from the germline sequence, so it may reflect a read error. This chain joins TRBV10-3 and TRBJ2-7; TRBD1 matches 10 bases. The germline V gene encodes CDR1 ENHRY and CDR2 SYGVKD. The CDR3 runs 14 residues. CDR3: CASSGTGASYEQYF. CDR3 sequence (DNA): TGTGCCAGCAGTGGGACAGGGGCCTCCTACGAGCAGTACTTC.

This clonotype was seen repeatedly, ten times or more. V gene TRBV2 combines with J gene TRBJ2-3; 8 nucleotides match TRBD1. The CDR3 is made up of 18 amino acids. V was clipped by 10 bases and J by 2 bases; unmatched bases: 20. From germline, CDR1 is SNHLY and CDR2 FYNNEI. CDR3 protein: CAILMPGDRSHPTDTQYF. The CDR3, as DNA: TGTGCCATTCTAATGCCGGGGGACAGGTCCCACCCCACAGATACGCAGTATTTT. Combining the CDR3 with reference TRBV2 and TRBJ2-3 gives the whole variable domain EPEVTQTPSHQVTQMGQEVILRCVPISNHLYFYWYRQILGQKVEFLVSFYNNEISEKSEIFDDQFSVERPDGSNFTLKIRSTKLEDSAMYFCAILMPGDRSHPTDTQYFGPGTRLTVL.